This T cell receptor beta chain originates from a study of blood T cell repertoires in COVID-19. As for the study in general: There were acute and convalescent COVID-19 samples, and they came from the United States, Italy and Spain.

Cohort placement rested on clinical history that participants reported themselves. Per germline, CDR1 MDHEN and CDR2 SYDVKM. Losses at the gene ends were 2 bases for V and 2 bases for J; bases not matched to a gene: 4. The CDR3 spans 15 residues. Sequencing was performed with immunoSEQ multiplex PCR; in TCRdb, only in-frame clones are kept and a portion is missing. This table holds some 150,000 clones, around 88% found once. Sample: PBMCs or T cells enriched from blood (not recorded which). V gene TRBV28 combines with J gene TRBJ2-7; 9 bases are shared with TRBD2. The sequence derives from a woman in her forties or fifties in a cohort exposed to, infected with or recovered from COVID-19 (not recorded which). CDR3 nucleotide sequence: TGTGCCAGCAGTTTAGTCGCGGGAGGGCCCTACGAGCAGTACTTC. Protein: CASSLVAGGPYEQYF.